This TCR beta chain was documented in a study of cytomegalovirus exposure and HLA in healthy donors. Study results and caveats: Researchers reported in a later analysis that common viral pathogens appeared linked to several top clusters. In a later analysis, HLA-C alleles had the fewest associated TCRs, DRB1 alleles the most. Earlier findings revealed that most TCR beta V segments proved productive either about 87% or about 30% of the time.

For this clone: Antigen specificity is unknown.

This CDR3 is built from 16 residues. With 2 bases clipped from V and 7 bases from J, the junction kept 9 bases outside the gene matches. Germline V gene lookup returns CDR1 LNHDA and CDR2 SQIVND (reference sequence). Primers for the PCR totalled 60 Vbeta and 13 Jbeta. Data came from immunoSEQ multiplex PCR; TCRdb stores just in-frame clones and leaves some out. The sample has around 140,000 clones; 70% to 80% are singletons. The source of this sequence is a woman under 30 in good health and CMV-seropositive. Sequencing used PBMCs. J is TRBJ1-4 and V is TRBV19, with 8 bases aligning to TRBD1. CDR3 bases: TGTGCCAGTAGTATAACGTGGACAGGGCAGGTTGAAAAACTGTTTTTT. It translates to CASSITWTGQVEKLFF.